This TCR beta chain was observed in a study of stem cell transplantation in POMP-related autoinflammatory disease. The length of the CDR3 is 15 residues. Germline CDR1 reads SGHVS; CDR2 reads FQNEAQ. Deletions cut 5 bases from V and 0 bases from J, with 13 bases between. Generated by immunoSEQ multiplex PCR, the TCRdb table keeps only in-frame clones and is missing some. The data contain roughly 28,000 clones, around 86% of them singletons. General study results and limits: In patients with PRAID, every analyzed T-cell subset tended to show lower diversity and higher clonality.

In regard to this clone: Its antigen remains unidentified.

The source material was CD4+ T cells from PBMCs, sampled before stem cell transplantation. This TCR was sampled from a human donor with POMP-related autoinflammation and immune dysregulation (PRAID). The chain joins TRBV7-8 to TRBJ1-2; D is undetermined. CDR3 region: CASSIVAAPNYGYTF. The CDR3 region has the DNA TGTGCCAGCAGCATAGTGGCAGCCCCTAACTATGGCTACACCTTC.